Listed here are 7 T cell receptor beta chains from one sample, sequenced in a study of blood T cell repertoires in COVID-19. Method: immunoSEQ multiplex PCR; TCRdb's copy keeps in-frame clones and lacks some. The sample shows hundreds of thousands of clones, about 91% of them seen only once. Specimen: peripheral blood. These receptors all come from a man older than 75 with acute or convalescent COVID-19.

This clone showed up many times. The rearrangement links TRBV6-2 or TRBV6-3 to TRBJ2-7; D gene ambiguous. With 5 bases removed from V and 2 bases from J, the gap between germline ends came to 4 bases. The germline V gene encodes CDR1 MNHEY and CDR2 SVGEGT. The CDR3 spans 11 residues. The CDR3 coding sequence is TGTGCCAGCAGTCCCACCTACGAGCAGTACTTC. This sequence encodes CASSPTYEQYF.

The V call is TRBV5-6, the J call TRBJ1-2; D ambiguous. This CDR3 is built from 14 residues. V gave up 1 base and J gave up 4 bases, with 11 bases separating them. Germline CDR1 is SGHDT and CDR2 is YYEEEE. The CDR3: CASSLKGAGYGYTF. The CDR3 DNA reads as TGTGCCAGCAGCTTGAAGGGTGCGGGCTATGGCTACACCTTC. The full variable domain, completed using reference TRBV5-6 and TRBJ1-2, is DAGVTQSPTHLIKTRGQQVTLRCSPKSGHDTVSWYQQALGQGPQFIFQYYEEEERQRGNFPDRFSGHQFPNYSSELNVNALLLGDSALYLCASSLKGAGYGYTFGSGTRLTVV.

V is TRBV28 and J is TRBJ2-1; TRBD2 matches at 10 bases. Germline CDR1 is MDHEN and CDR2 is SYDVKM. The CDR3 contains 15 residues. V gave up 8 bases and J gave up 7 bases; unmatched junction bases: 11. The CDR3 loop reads CASYSRGLALNEQFF. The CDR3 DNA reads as TGTGCCAGCTATTCTCGGGGACTAGCGTTGAATGAGCAGTTCTTC.

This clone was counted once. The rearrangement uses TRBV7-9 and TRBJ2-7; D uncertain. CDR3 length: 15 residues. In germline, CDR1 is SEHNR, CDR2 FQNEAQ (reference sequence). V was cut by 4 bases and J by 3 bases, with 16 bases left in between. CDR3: CASSSTHEAYYEQYF. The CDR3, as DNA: TGTGCCAGCAGCTCGACTCATGAGGCATACTACGAGCAGTACTTC.

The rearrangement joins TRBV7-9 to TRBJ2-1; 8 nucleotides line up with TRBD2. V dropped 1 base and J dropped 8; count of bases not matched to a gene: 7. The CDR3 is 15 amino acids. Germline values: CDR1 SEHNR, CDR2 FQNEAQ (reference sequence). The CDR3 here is CASSLELAVSDEQFF. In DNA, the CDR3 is TGTGCCAGCAGCTTAGAACTAGCGGTAAGCGATGAGCAGTTCTTC.

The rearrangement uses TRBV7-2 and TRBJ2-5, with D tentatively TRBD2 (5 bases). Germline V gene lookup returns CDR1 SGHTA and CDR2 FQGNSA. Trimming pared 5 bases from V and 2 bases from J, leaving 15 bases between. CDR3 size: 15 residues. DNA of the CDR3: TGTGCCAGCAGCCCCCAGTCGGGGATACAAGAGACCCAGTACTTC. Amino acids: CASSPQSGIQETQYF. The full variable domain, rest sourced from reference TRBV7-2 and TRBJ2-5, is GAGVSQSPSNKVTEKGKDVELRCDPISGHTALYWYRQSLGQGLEFLIYFQGNSAPDKSGLPSDRFSAERTGGSVSTLTIQRTQQEDSAVYLCASSPQSGIQETQYFGPGTRLLVL.

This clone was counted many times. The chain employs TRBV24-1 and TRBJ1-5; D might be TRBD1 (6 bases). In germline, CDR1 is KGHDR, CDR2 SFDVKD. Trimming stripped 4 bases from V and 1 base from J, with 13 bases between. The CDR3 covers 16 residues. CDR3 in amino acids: CATSEGGLLSNQPQHF. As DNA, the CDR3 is TGTGCCACCAGTGAAGGGGGATTATTGAGCAATCAGCCCCAGCATTTT.